These 27 T cell receptor beta chains share one sample of origin, sequenced in a study of CD8 T cells in Susac syndrome. Random hexamers were used to reverse transcribe the RNA input (roughly 0.5 to 1 ug). A single record per CDR3 protein comes from TCRdb applying MiXCR to the immunoSEQ multiplex PCR reads. The table lists about 110,000 distinct CDR3 sequences, 94% of them singletons. Sequenced material: CD8+ T cells from PBMCs. These receptors came from a human donor with Susac syndrome.

The CDR3 coding sequence is TGTGCCAGCAGTTTGGCTTCGGGTGAGCAGTTCTTC. Amino acid sequence: CASSLASGEQFF. This chain connects TRBV27 to TRBJ2-1; no clear D. The CDR3 sequence is 12 residues long. Per the germline V gene, CDR1 is MNHEY and CDR2 is SMNVEV (reference sequence). Trimming took 3 bases from V and 9 from J, leaving 9 bases between them.

This clonotype was picked up many times. This sequence joins TRBV4-1 and TRBJ2-5; no reliable D call. Germline assignment: CDR1 MGHRA and CDR2 YSYEKL. Deletions cut 0 bases from V and 4 bases from J, with 9 bases between. This CDR3 has 14 residues. The CDR3 DNA sequence: TGCGCCAGCAGCCAAGATAGGAGAGGAGAGACCCAGTACTTC. This gives the protein CASSQDRRGETQYF.

The chain has TRBV15 and TRBJ2-3; 11 bases match TRBD1. CDR3 length: 15 residues. Germline assignment: CDR1 LNHNV and CDR2 YYDKDF (reference sequence). The V segment lost 5 bases and the J segment 4 bases; nucleotides outside the gene matches: 5. The CDR3: CATSDPGQGADTQYF. The CDR3 DNA reads as TGTGCCACCAGCGACCCGGGACAGGGGGCAGATACGCAGTATTTT. The whole variable domain, filled in from reference TRBV15 and TRBJ2-3, reads DAMVIQNPRYQVTQFGKPVTLSCSQTLNHNVMYWYQQKSSQAPKLLFHYYDKDFNNEADTPDNFQSRRPNTSFCFLDIRSPGLGDTAMYLCATSDPGQGADTQYFGPGTRLTVL.

The J gene is TRBJ1-5, the V gene TRBV2; D is uncertain. This CDR3 spans 12 amino acids. Trimming pared 8 bases from V and 0 bases from J, leaving 5 bases between. CDR1 and CDR2 from the germline V gene are SNHLY and FYNNEI. The CDR3: CASGSSNQPQHF. The CDR3 nucleotides read TGTGCCAGCGGGAGTAGCAATCAGCCCCAGCATTTT.

This chain uses TRBV7-9 with TRBJ2-7; 14 bases agree with TRBD2. From germline, CDR1 is SEHNR and CDR2 FQNEAQ (reference sequence). V gave up 3 bases and J gave up 2 bases; unmatched junction bases: 6. The CDR3 extends over 17 amino acids. CDR3 bases: TGTGCCAGCAGCTTTGGGACTAGCGGGGGACCCCCCTACGAGCAGTACTTC. This encodes CASSFGTSGGPPYEQYF.

The chain combines TRBV6-5 with TRBJ1-6, with unresolved D. The CDR3 loop spans 14 amino acids. The germline V gene encodes CDR1 MNHEY and CDR2 SVGAGI. The ends were cut back, 2 bases at V and 8 bases at J, with 10 bases in the middle. The CDR3 DNA sequence: TGTGCCAGCAGTTACCAGATCGGGGATTCACCCCTCCACTTT. Protein product: CASSYQIGDSPLHF.

The table lists this clonotype with a count of one. The chain joins TRBV6-5 to TRBJ2-7, with a weak D call TRBD1 (7 bases). Germline lookup yields CDR1 MNHEY and CDR2 SVGAGI. V was trimmed by 2 bases and J by 5 bases, leaving 10 bases between them. The CDR3 runs to 13 residues. The CDR3 reads CASSYQGGDEQYF. DNA of the CDR3: TGTGCCAGCAGTTACCAGGGGGGCGACGAGCAGTACTTC.

V and J are TRBV15 and TRBJ1-5, with TRBD1 identical over 9 bases. This CDR3 spans 15 amino acids. The germline V gene has CDR1 LNHNV and CDR2 YYDKDF (reference sequence). After removal of 2 bases from V and 4 bases from J, the junction contained 3 bases not matched to a gene. CDR3 coding DNA: TGTGCCACCAGCAGATGGACAGGGGAAAATCAGCCCCAGCATTTT. Its translation: CATSRWTGENQPQHF.

V gene TRBV4-3 combines with J gene TRBJ1-2, with D hard to call. This CDR3 region has 14 residues. Germline V gives CDR1 LGHNA, CDR2 YSLEER. The V end was cut by 0 bases, the J end by 8 bases, with 13 bases between. CDR3 sequence (DNA): TGCGCCAGCAGCCAAGACCCCTGGAGGGAGGGCTACACCTTC. Translating gives CASSQDPWREGYTF.

The chain joins TRBV3-1 to TRBJ1-5, with D possibly being TRBD1 (5 bases). This CDR3 spans 12 amino acids. V dropped 8 bases and J dropped 11 bases, with 16 bases sitting between them. The germline gives CDR1 LGHDT, CDR2 YNNKEL (reference sequence). In nucleotides, the CDR3 is TGTGCCAGCGAAGCCCCCTCGGGGGCCCAGCATTTT. This codes for CASEAPSGAQHF.

The genes are TRBV7-2 and TRBJ2-7, with D perhaps matching TRBD1 or TRBD2 (5 bases each). Germline CDR1 and CDR2: SGHTA and FQGNSA. The germline V and J ends were trimmed by 5 bases and 6 bases, with 17 bases remaining between them. The CDR3 sequence is 14 residues long. In nucleotides, the CDR3 is TGTGCCAGCAGCCAATGGGACGGAGGCGTCGAGCAGTACTTC. Protein product: CASSQWDGGVEQYF. The full variable domain, with the rest looked up from reference TRBV7-2 and TRBJ2-7, is GAGVSQSPSNKVTEKGKDVELRCDPISGHTALYWYRQSLGQGLEFLIYFQGNSAPDKSGLPSDRFSAERTGGSVSTLTIQRTQQEDSAVYLCASSQWDGGVEQYFGPGTRLTVT.

The V call is TRBV9, the J call TRBJ2-7; the match to TRBD1 covers 9 bases. J gave up 5 bases and V 0 bases, and 3 bases lay outside the gene matches. The CDR3 runs 14 residues. The germline V gene encodes CDR1 SGDLS and CDR2 YYNGEE. The CDR3 region is CASSVGDRVHEQYF. CDR3 bases: TGTGCCAGCAGCGTAGGGGACAGGGTCCACGAGCAGTACTTC.

The chain combines TRBV9 with TRBJ1-3; D is uncertain. The CDR3 covers 14 residues. Trimming shortened V by 4 bases and J by 0 bases, and 8 bases separated the two germline ends. Germline assignment: CDR1 SGDLS and CDR2 YYNGEE. In nucleotides, the CDR3 is TGTGCCAGCAGCCCTCTGGGCTCTGGAAACACCATATATTTT. Protein: CASSPLGSGNTIYF.

The chain links TRBV9 to TRBJ2-7; 8 nucleotides line up with TRBD1. Germline V gene lookup returns CDR1 SGDLS and CDR2 YYNGEE. This CDR3 contains 13 residues. V shed 3 bases, J shed 4 bases, and the junction held 3 bases outside the gene matches. This CDR3 is CASSARQGYEQYF. CDR3 DNA sequence: TGTGCCAGCAGCGCCCGACAGGGGTACGAGCAGTACTTC.

The J gene is TRBJ1-4, the V gene TRBV12-5, with unresolved D. In germline, CDR1 is LGHNT, CDR2 FRNRAP. The V end lost 2 bases, the J end lost 7 bases, and 5 bases lay between the germline ends. The CDR3 contains 12 residues. The CDR3 spells CASGLFGEKLFF. The DNA for the CDR3 is TGTGCTAGTGGTTTGTTCGGTGAAAAACTGTTTTTT. The variable domain in full, completed from reference TRBV12-5 and TRBJ1-4, reads DARVTQTPRHKVTEMGQEVTMRCQPILGHNTVFWYRQTMMQGLELLAYFRNRAPLDDSGMPKDRFSAEMPDATLATLKIQPSEPRDSAVYFCASGLFGEKLFFGSGTQLSVL.

This rearrangement joins TRBV27 to TRBJ1-5; D might be TRBD1 (6 bases). The CDR3 covers 14 residues. Trimming cost V 2 bases and J 7 bases, with 12 bases left between them. The germline V gene has CDR1 MNHEY and CDR2 SMNVEV (reference sequence). The CDR3 reads CASSLQGLGQPQHF. CDR3 sequence (DNA): TGTGCCAGCAGTTTACAGGGGCTTGGGCAGCCCCAGCATTTT.

The genes are TRBV5-4 and TRBJ1-2; D not resolved. V lost 1 base and J lost 0, with 7 bases in between. The CDR3 has 14 amino acids. Germline V gives CDR1 SGHNT, CDR2 YYREEE (reference sequence). CDR3 DNA: TGTGCCAGCAGCTTGACAGCAGCTAACTATGGCTACACCTTC. This encodes CASSLTAANYGYTF.

The chain couples TRBV12-5 to TRBJ2-5, with D possibly TRBD2 on 5 matching bases. Germline assignment: CDR1 LGHNT and CDR2 FRNRAP. This CDR3 spans 14 amino acids. V was shortened by 6 bases and J by 2 bases, with 13 bases between the two germline ends. The CDR3 DNA reads TGTGCTAGTGGCAGCGGTCCTGGACAAGAGACCCAGTACTTC. Translated, it gives CASGSGPGQETQYF.

V usage is TRBV3-1 and J usage is TRBJ2-7, with D unresolved. V lost 5 bases and J lost 2, with 7 bases in between. From germline, CDR1 is LGHDT and CDR2 YNNKEL (reference sequence). The CDR3 covers 12 residues. CDR3 protein: CASSSLTYEQYF. Here the CDR3 DNA reads TGTGCCAGCAGCTCCCTGACCTACGAGCAGTACTTC.

The chain combines TRBV7-9 with TRBJ2-7; D not certain. Germline values: CDR1 SEHNR, CDR2 FQNEAQ (reference sequence). V was shortened by 6 bases and J by 2 bases, with 8 bases between the two germline ends. This CDR3 is built from 12 residues. The CDR3 loop reads CASSREAYEQYF. CDR3 DNA: TGTGCCAGCAGTCGAGAGGCCTACGAGCAGTACTTC.

This chain uses TRBV2 with TRBJ2-7, with D possibly matching TRBD1 (6 bases). V lost 6 bases to trimming and J lost 5 bases, with 20 bases between them. From germline, CDR1 is SNHLY and CDR2 FYNNEI. CDR3 length equals 15 residues. CDR3: CASRVDSLSGDEQYF. The CDR3, as DNA: TGTGCCAGCAGAGTGGACAGCCTTTCTGGGGACGAGCAGTACTTC.

The CDR3 DNA reads as TGTGCCAGCAGCAAAGATTTCGGGCCAAGGAACACTGAAGCTTTCTTT. Translating gives CASSKDFGPRNTEAFF. This chain links TRBV21-1 with TRBJ1-1. TRBV21-1 is a known pseudogene. The CDR3 spans 16 residues.

The rearrangement links TRBV20-1 to TRBJ1-2; D is uncertain. Germline-derived CDR1 and CDR2 are DFQATT and SNEGSKA (reference sequence). The CDR3 consists of 12 residues. Trimming removed 1 base at V and 6 bases at J, with 9 bases between. The CDR3 nucleotides read TGCAGTGCTAGAGTTCAGTGGGATGGCTACACCTTC. Protein sequence: CSARVQWDGYTF.

The chain combines TRBV9 with TRBJ2-7, with D uncertain. V shed 4 bases and J shed 0 bases, with 2 bases lying between them. Germline lookup yields CDR1 SGDLS and CDR2 YYNGEE. CDR3 length: 11 amino acids. The CDR3 nucleotides are TGTGCCAGCAGCAACTCCTACGAGCAGTACTTC. Translation gives CASSNSYEQYF.

In this sample, this clonotype turned up once. This chain connects TRBV6-2 or TRBV6-3 to TRBJ2-3; D is undetermined. Trimming removed 6 bases at V and 7 bases at J, with 20 bases between. The CDR3 sequence is 15 residues long. The germline V gene encodes CDR1 MNHEY and CDR2 SVGEGT. The CDR3 loop reads CASRMDHGPLNTQYF. In nucleotides, the CDR3 is TGTGCCAGCAGAATGGACCACGGGCCCCTCAATACGCAGTATTTT.

This chain uses TRBV12-3 or TRBV12-4 with TRBJ1-6; TRBD1 matches at 9 bases. The CDR3 sequence is 14 residues long. The ends lost 5 bases at V and 9 bases at J; junction bases unmatched: 5. The CDR3 bases are TGTGCCAGCAGTCTCGGGACAGGGAGTTCACCCCTCCACTTT. The encoded protein is CASSLGTGSSPLHF.

The genes are TRBV9 and TRBJ2-7, with a possible D match to TRBD2 (6 bases). CDR3 size: 13 residues. The ends were cut back, 2 bases at V and 5 bases at J, with 11 bases in the middle. Germline V gene sequence: CDR1 SGDLS, CDR2 YYNGEE. CDR3 sequence: CASSVTSLDEQYF. CDR3 coding DNA: TGTGCCAGCAGCGTGACTAGTCTCGACGAGCAGTACTTC. Based on the CDR3 plus reference TRBV9 and TRBJ2-7, the full variable domain is DSGVTQTPKHLITATGQRVTLRCSPRSGDLSVYWYQQSLDQGLQFLIQYYNGEERAKGNILERFSAQQFPDLHSELNLSSLELGDSALYFCASSVTSLDEQYFGPGTRLTVT.